One sample yielded the 17 T cell receptor beta chains listed below, sequenced in a study of neurological immune-mediated disorders. As for time point: longitudinal time-point 3. TCRdb recomputed calls from the 5' RACE reads with MiXCR, one row per CDR3 protein. The sample holds approximately 47,000 distinct CDR3 sequences; roughly 13% are singletons and the top ten take 9%. Material for sequencing was PBMCs. The receptors were sampled from a male donor with HTLV-1-associated myelopathy (HAM/TSP).

Turning to this clonotype: Its ends do not fully match the called genes, so a read error is possible. This chain's CDR3 is CIARYPAGPYNEQFF. CDR3 DNA sequence: TGCATTGCTAGATATCCAGCGGGACCCTACAATGAGCAGTTCTTC. This chain joins TRBV20-1 and TRBJ2-1; 7 bases map to TRBD2. This CDR3 region has 15 residues. Looked up from germline, CDR1 is DFQATT and CDR2 is SNEGSKA (reference sequence).

The sample holds many counts of this clonotype. This chain joins TRBV7-6 and TRBJ2-5; 8 bases are shared with TRBD2. CDR1 and CDR2 (germline): SGHVS, FNYEAQ. There are 16 residues in the CDR3. Germline trimming cut 7 bases from V and 1 base from J; bases unmatched to any gene: 11. This chain's CDR3 is CASNAGGSGIQETQYF. As DNA, the CDR3 is TGTGCCAGCAACGCGGGGGGTAGCGGGATCCAAGAGACCCAGTACTTC.

This clonotype has a count of ten or more. The V call is TRBV28, the J call TRBJ1-2; D is perhaps TRBD1 (5 bases). The CDR3 covers 14 residues. Trimming left V 2 bases short and J 8 bases short, with 15 bases between. Germline CDR1 reads MDHEN; CDR2 reads SYDVKM. The CDR3 DNA is TGTGCCAGCAGTTTAACAGGCGGGAACGGGGGCTACACCTTC. Translation: CASSLTGGNGGYTF.

Many counts were recorded for this clonotype. The V and J genes are TRBV4-3 and TRBJ1-1, with unresolved D. The CDR3 contains 15 residues. Germline loops: CDR1 LGHNA, CDR2 YSLEER. Trimming removed 0 bases at V and 3 bases at J, with 11 bases between. This chain's CDR3 is CASSQEVRRDTEAFF. DNA for the CDR3: TGCGCCAGCAGCCAAGAGGTTAGAAGGGACACTGAAGCTTTCTTT.

This clonotype has at least ten counts. The chain employs TRBV6-5 and TRBJ2-7, with 7 bases fitting TRBD2. The V segment lost 0 bases and the J segment 0 bases; nucleotides outside the gene matches: 8. The CDR3 consists of 17 residues. Germline loops: CDR1 MNHEY, CDR2 SVGAGI. Here the CDR3 DNA reads TGTGCCAGCAGTTACTCGGCTAGCGGCGCCAGCTCCTACGAGCAGTACTTC. Its protein product is CASSYSASGASSYEQYF.

This clonotype occurred many times. This chain uses TRBV6-2 or TRBV6-3 with TRBJ2-5, with D possibly matching TRBD2 (5 bases). V dropped 7 bases and J dropped 7 bases, with 19 bases sitting between them. The length of the CDR3 is 14 residues. Germline assignment: CDR1 MNHEY and CDR2 SVGEGT. CDR3 DNA: TGTGCCAGCATTCCGTGGCTTCACGCGGGGACCCAGTACTTC. It codes for CASIPWLHAGTQYF.

This clonotype was recorded many times. This chain uses TRBV7-9 with TRBJ2-2, with 8 bases lining up with TRBD1. V lost 6 bases and J lost 5; bases outside the gene matches: 5. Looked up from germline, CDR1 is SEHNR and CDR2 is FQNEAQ (reference sequence). The CDR3 totals 14 residues. The CDR3 spells CASRGTGDTGELFF. CDR3 nucleotides: TGTGCCAGCAGAGGGACAGGAGATACCGGGGAGCTGTTTTTT.

In its sample, this clonotype was seen a few times. This chain uses TRBV7-8 with TRBJ2-2; D not resolved. V lost 1 base and J 1 base, leaving 10 bases between the germline ends. The CDR3 runs 16 residues. The germline CDR1 and CDR2 sequences are SGHVS and FQNEAQ. For the CDR3, the DNA is TGTGCCAGCAGCTTAGTGCAGGACCTGAACACCGGGGAGCTGTTTTTT. It is translated as CASSLVQDLNTGELFF.

Written as DNA, the CDR3 is TGTGCCAGCAGCGCGGTGGGGGGGTTGGATGACTTCACCTTC. It is translated as CASSAVGGLDDFTF. The chain uses TRBV7-2 and TRBJ1-2, with D possibly TRBD1 on 5 matching bases. CDR1 is SGHTA and CDR2 is FQGNSA in the germline V gene. The CDR3 has 14 residues. V was cut by 5 bases and J by 13 bases, with 23 bases left in between.

The sample holds many counts of this clonotype. This rearrangement joins TRBV20-1 to TRBJ1-6, with D uncertain. The CDR3 consists of 13 residues. CDR1 is DFQATT and CDR2 is SNEGSKA in the germline V gene (reference sequence). V was shortened by 0 bases and J by 9 bases, with 9 bases between the two germline ends. Written as DNA, the CDR3 is TGCAGTGCTAGAGATCCCGGAGTTTCACCCCTCCACTTT. Translating it yields CSARDPGVSPLHF.

As regards this clonotype: A single base separates this from a much larger clone, so it may be a read error. V usage is TRBV4-2 and J usage is TRBJ1-2; no clear D gene. The length of the CDR3 is 16 residues. Germline lookup yields CDR1 LGHNA and CDR2 YNFKEQ. The CDR3 sequence is CASNQDLGRPFYGYTF. The CDR3 coding sequence is TGTGCCAGCAACCAAGATCTTGGACGGCCCTTCTATGGCTACACCTTC.

This clonotype appeared a few times. The chain joins TRBV5-1 to TRBJ2-4, with 8 bases fitting TRBD1. Germline CDR1 reads SGHRS; CDR2 reads YFSETQ. There are 14 residues in the CDR3. V shed 4 bases and J 10 bases; nucleotides not matched to a gene: 10. The CDR3 region is CASSESGTGRIQYF. The CDR3, as DNA: TGCGCCAGCAGCGAATCCGGGACAGGAAGAATTCAGTACTTC.

This chain uses TRBV24-1 with TRBJ2-3; no clear D. The CDR3 contains 14 residues. Germline loops: CDR1 KGHDR, CDR2 SFDVKD. With 0 bases removed from V and 7 bases from J, the gap between germline ends came to 10 bases. CDR3 region: CATSDLSIQNTQYF. In DNA form, the CDR3 reads TGTGCCACCAGTGATTTGTCAATTCAAAATACGCAGTATTTT.

The table lists this clonotype with many counts. This rearrangement joins TRBV5-1 to TRBJ2-7; D gene ambiguous. V was clipped by 1 base and J by 2 bases, with 13 bases between them. This CDR3 region has 15 residues. Germline CDR1 and CDR2: SGHRS and YFSETQ. The CDR3 loop reads CASSLQGIATYEQYF. CDR3 in DNA: TGCGCCAGCAGCTTGCAAGGGATTGCAACCTACGAGCAGTACTTC.

This clonotype was seen many times. The chain joins TRBV7-8 to TRBJ1-1; no clear D gene. Germline V gives CDR1 SGHVS, CDR2 FQNEAQ. The ends were cut back, 7 bases at V and 1 base at J, with 16 bases in the middle. There are 15 residues in the CDR3. The CDR3 loop reads CASIWGLEGNTEAFF. DNA of the CDR3: TGTGCCAGCATCTGGGGATTAGAAGGGAACACTGAAGCTTTCTTT.

This clonotype was seen repeatedly, ten times or more. The chain links TRBV10-3 to TRBJ2-7; D not certain. There are 13 residues in the CDR3. The V and J ends lost 6 bases and 0 bases respectively, with 9 bases between them. The germline CDR1 and CDR2 sequences are ENHRY and SYGVKD. CDR3 region: CAIRRFGSYEQYF. For the CDR3, the DNA is TGTGCCATCAGGCGGTTTGGCTCCTACGAGCAGTACTTC.

This clonotype has at least ten counts. The CDR3 sequence is CASSVDTSSGNTIYF. CDR3 coding DNA: TGTGCCAGCAGCGTAGACACGAGCTCTGGAAACACCATATATTTT. The chain carries TRBV9 and TRBJ1-3; the D is unclear. The CDR3 extends over 15 amino acids. Deletions cut 0 bases from V and 0 bases from J, with 7 bases between. From germline, CDR1 is SGDLS and CDR2 YYNGEE.